This is a list of T cell receptor beta chains from one sample in a study of human T cells and chemical hapten exposure. TCRdb recomputed calls from the RACE reads with MiXCR, one row per CDR3 protein. The table has about 80,000 distinct CDR3 sequences, 6% to 9% seen once; the top ten hold approximately 1.5%. This material consisted of whole blood, taken in connection with sensitization to the hapten diphenylcyclopropenone (DPC). Receptor source: a woman in her twenties or thirties with alopecia areata. Some clones in this sample may be carry-over from other donors' samples. Each CDR3 is given with its conserved first and last residue. D genes are given only for firm matches. Size is stated for part of the rows, as once, few or many counts, or as a class when the clone is expanded.

>15|-|TRBJ2-3|many|TRBV12-3/TRBV12-4
CASSHRGGGTDTQYF
TGTGCCAGCTCCCACAGGGGAGGGGGCACAGATACGCAGTATTTT
>17|TRBD1|TRBJ1-5|many|TRBV5-4
CASSLGPGTGGDQPQHF
TGTGCCAGCAGCTTGGGCCCTGGGACAGGGGGGGATCAGCCCCAGCATTTT
>15|-|TRBJ2-3|-|TRBV5-1
CASSSLQGSTDTQYF
TGCGCCAGCAGCTCCCTACAGGGCAGCACAGATACGCAGTATTTT
>14|-|TRBJ1-2|-|TRBV20-1
CSARGLSRFYGYTF
TGCAGTGCTAGAGGCCTCTCAAGGTTCTATGGCTACACCTTC
>15|-|TRBJ1-4|-|TRBV12-3/TRBV12-4
CASSSRRQANEKLFF
TGTGCCAGCAGTTCGCGTCGACAGGCTAATGAAAAACTGTTTTTT
>10|-|TRBJ2-5|many|TRBV20-1
CSASRATQYF
TGCAGTGCTAGCAGGGCGACCCAGTACTTC
>13|-|TRBJ1-1|many|TRBV2
CASIGQMNTEAFF
TGTGCCAGCATCGGTCAGATGAACACTGAAGCTTTCTTT
>15|TRBD2|TRBJ2-5|many|TRBV29-1
CSVGSGTSVTETQYF
TGCAGCGTCGGCTCCGGGACTAGCGTTACTGAGACCCAGTACTTC
>18|TRBD2|TRBJ2-3|many|TRBV27
CASSSPPPSGGATDTQYF
TGTGCCAGCAGTTCCCCGCCCCCTAGCGGGGGGGCCACAGATACGCAGTATTTT
>17|-|TRBJ1-6|few|TRBV3-1
CASSQVQGGSYNSPLHF
TGTGCCAGCAGCCAAGTCCAGGGAGGGTCCTATAATTCACCCCTCCACTTT
>16|TRBD1|TRBJ1-2|few|TRBV20-1
CSARDRTPQGNYGYTF
TGCAGTGCTAGAGATCGGACTCCACAGGGGAACTATGGCTACACCTTC
>16|TRBD1|TRBJ1-2|few|TRBV6-6
CASSYARQGVDYGYTF
TGTGCCAGCAGTTACGCGCGACAGGGGGTAGACTATGGCTACACCTTC
>15|-|TRBJ2-7|once|TRBV20-1
CSARDRYGGIYEQYF
TGCAGTGCTAGAGACCGCTACGGCGGTATCTACGAGCAGTACTTC
>15|-|TRBJ1-1|many|TRBV18
CASSPPAGLGTEAFF
TGTGCCAGCTCACCACCGGCAGGGTTGGGAACTGAAGCTTTCTTT
>15|-|TRBJ2-3|-|TRBV12-3/TRBV12-4
CASSFYQDSTDTQYF
TGTGCCAGCAGTTTTTATCAAGACAGCACAGATACGCAGTATTTT
>15|TRBD2|TRBJ2-1|many|TRBV12-3/TRBV12-4
CASSLTGGAYNEQFF
TGTGCCAGCAGTTTAACGGGGGGGGCCTACAATGAGCAGTTCTTC
>13|-|TRBJ1-5|-|TRBV20-1
CSARSGGGGPQHF
TGCAGTGCTAGGTCGGGTGGGGGTGGGCCCCAGCATTTT
>15|TRBD1|TRBJ2-3|-|TRBV6-1
CASTVTGVSTDTQYF
TGTGCCAGCACCGTGACAGGGGTCTCCACAGATACGCAGTATTTT
>13|TRBD2|TRBJ2-5|many|TRBV6-5
CASSSSGGGTQYF
TGTGCCAGCAGCTCAAGCGGGGGTGGGACCCAGTACTTC
>15|-|TRBJ2-4|many|TRBV6-1
CASIPTWTAKNIQYF
TGTGCCAGCATTCCGACCTGGACAGCCAAAAACATTCAGTACTTC